This entry lists 29 T cell receptor beta chains sequenced from one sample in a study of T cell responses to AZD1222 COVID-19 vaccine. The data were produced by immunoSEQ multiplex PCR, yet TCRdb's version contains in-frame clones alone and is incomplete. The sample comprises 120,000 or so clones, approximately 86% of which are singletons, and around 17% rests with the top ten. This specimen was peripheral blood, taken 28 days after the second AZD1222 dose. The receptors were gathered from an adult who received the AZD1222 COVID-19 vaccine.

The chain recombines TRBV3-1 (or the pseudogene TRBV3-2) with TRBJ1-5; no reliable D call. V lost 1 base, J lost 5 bases, and 12 bases lay in between. CDR3 length: 15 amino acids. Germline V lookup: CDR1 LGHDT, CDR2 YNNKEL (reference sequence). The CDR3: CASSQGGVWDQPQHF. In nucleotides, the CDR3 is TGTGCCAGCAGCCAAGGCGGGGTTTGGGATCAGCCCCAGCATTTT.

The gene calls are TRBV2 and TRBJ2-2; D is possibly TRBD1 or TRBD2 (5 bases each). This CDR3 contains 18 residues. Germline V gives CDR1 SNHLY, CDR2 FYNNEI. V dropped 8 bases and J dropped 3 bases, with 25 bases sitting between them. CDR3 region: CASELSSGLYGDTGELFF. The CDR3 DNA follows: TGTGCCAGCGAACTTTCATCGGGGCTTTACGGGGACACCGGGGAGCTGTTTTTT.

This clone was seen just once. The CDR3 spells CASTGTGANYGYTF. The CDR3 nucleotides read TGTGCCAGCACAGGGACAGGGGCGAACTATGGCTACACCTTC. This chain joins TRBV6-5 and TRBJ1-2; 10 bases align to TRBD1. Germline trimming cut 7 bases from V and 2 bases from J; bases unmatched to any gene: 4. Germline CDR1 reads MNHEY; CDR2 reads SVGAGI. The CDR3 loop spans 14 amino acids.

The V call is TRBV7-3, the J call TRBJ2-3; 10 bases are shared with TRBD2. V shed 3 bases and J 5 bases; nucleotides not matched to a gene: 5. Germline CDR1 SGHTA, CDR2 FQGTGA. The CDR3 covers 15 residues. The CDR3 here is CASSLSGRDGDTQYF. CDR3 DNA sequence: TGTGCCAGCAGCTTGAGCGGGAGGGATGGAGATACGCAGTATTTT.

V usage is TRBV2 and J usage is TRBJ2-1; D uncertain. V gave up 7 bases and J gave up 4 bases, with 14 bases separating them. Germline loops: CDR1 SNHLY, CDR2 FYNNEI. The CDR3 spans 14 residues. CDR3 residues: CASITSSRYNEQFF. CDR3 nucleotides: TGTGCCAGCATTACGAGCTCACGGTACAATGAGCAGTTCTTC.

J is TRBJ1-1 and V is TRBV7-9; 7 bases match TRBD1. This CDR3 spans 14 amino acids. V lost 7 bases to trimming and J lost 1 base; unmatched junction nucleotides: 6. Germline loops: CDR1 SEHNR, CDR2 FQNEAQ (reference sequence). CDR3 loop: CASINRGSNTEAFF. CDR3 sequence (DNA): TGTGCCAGCATAAACAGGGGTTCGAACACTGAAGCTTTCTTT.

The chain combines TRBV7-2 with TRBJ2-1; D may be TRBD1 (6 bases). CDR3 length: 13 residues. Trimming removed 3 bases from V and 8 bases from J, with 11 bases in between. Germline V gene data show CDR1 as SGHTA and CDR2 as FQGNSA. The CDR3 loop reads CASSLDSGYEQFF. CDR3 bases: TGTGCCAGCAGCTTGGACAGTGGTTATGAGCAGTTCTTC.

The V and J genes are TRBV10-3 and TRBJ1-5; D remains unclear. The CDR3 contains 14 residues. V lost 11 bases and J 0 bases, leaving 14 bases between the germline ends. Germline V gene lookup returns CDR1 ENHRY and CDR2 SYGVKD. CDR3 amino acids: CAADSGDSNQPQHF. CDR3 DNA: TGTGCCGCAGACTCGGGCGATAGCAATCAGCCCCAGCATTTT.

The V and J genes are TRBV6-5 and TRBJ1-4; D remains unclear. Looked up from germline, CDR1 is MNHEY and CDR2 is SVGAGI. The CDR3 extends over 14 amino acids. The germline V and J ends were trimmed by 6 bases and 0 bases, with 8 bases remaining between them. CDR3 coding DNA: TGTGCCAGCAGACCCACTCCAACTAATGAAAAACTGTTTTTT. It specifies CASRPTPTNEKLFF.

The chain carries TRBV19 and TRBJ1-3; D unclear. Trimming removed 3 bases at V and 4 bases at J, with 10 bases between. Germline CDR1 reads LNHDA; CDR2 reads SQIVND (reference sequence). The length of the CDR3 is 14 residues. CDR3 coding DNA: TGTGCCAGTAGTATTCTTGGCTCCGGAAACACCATATATTTT. Translating gives CASSILGSGNTIYF.

This rearrangement joins TRBV28 to TRBJ1-1; weak D call: TRBD1 (6 bases). Trimming took off 5 bases at V and 5 bases at J, with 15 bases between the two ends. Germline CDR1 and CDR2: MDHEN and SYDVKM. This CDR3 has 14 amino acids. The CDR3 DNA follows: TGTGCCAGCAGTCTCCAGGGGAGAGGGACTGAAGCTTTCTTT. This gives the protein CASSLQGRGTEAFF.

The gene calls are TRBV5-5 and TRBJ2-7; D might be TRBD2 (6 bases). Germline assignment: CDR1 SGHKS and CDR2 YYEKEE (reference sequence). Trimming shortened V by 5 bases and J by 2 bases, and 11 bases separated the two germline ends. The CDR3 sequence is 13 residues long. The CDR3 loop reads CASSAGPAYEQYF. The CDR3 coding sequence is TGTGCCAGCAGTGCGGGACCAGCCTACGAGCAGTACTTC.

V gene TRBV20-1 combines with J gene TRBJ1-6, with D maybe TRBD1 (5 bases). V lost 3 bases and J lost 5, with 17 bases in between. Germline assignment: CDR1 DFQATT and CDR2 SNEGSKA (reference sequence). CDR3 length equals 16 residues. CDR3 coding DNA: TGCAGTGCTAGTGCCGACGGGGCGCTGAATAATTCACCCCTCCACTTT. It specifies CSASADGALNNSPLHF.

This rearrangement joins TRBV27 to TRBJ1-4, with D maybe TRBD1 (6 bases). This CDR3 comprises 14 residues. CDR1 and CDR2 (germline): MNHEY, SMNVEV (reference sequence). Trimming pared 6 bases from V and 4 bases from J, leaving 12 bases between. The CDR3 coding sequence is TGTGCCAGCAGCCGAGGACAGAGTAATGAAAAACTGTTTTTT. It is translated as CASSRGQSNEKLFF.

The chain links TRBV9 to TRBJ2-1; 8 bases agree with TRBD2. CDR1 and CDR2 (germline): SGDLS, YYNGEE. This CDR3 is built from 16 residues. V dropped 4 bases and J dropped 6; count of bases not matched to a gene: 12. The CDR3 nucleotides read TGTGCCAGCAGCACAGAGGGAAGCGGGAGACCCAATGAGCAGTTCTTC. As protein: CASSTEGSGRPNEQFF.

The chain's CDR3 is CASNRGPGAESGELFF. The CDR3 DNA reads TGTGCCAGTAACCGTGGTCCTGGGGCGGAATCCGGGGAGCTGTTTTTT. J is TRBJ2-2 and V is TRBV19, with TRBD1 as a possible D gene (5 bases). Trimming shortened V by 7 bases and J by 6 bases, and 21 bases separated the two germline ends. Germline CDR1 and CDR2: LNHDA and SQIVND (reference sequence). This CDR3 has 16 residues.

J is TRBJ1-3 and V is TRBV6-5, with D tentatively TRBD1 (6 bases). Germline V gene data show CDR1 as MNHEY and CDR2 as SVGAGI. Trimming took off 2 bases at V and 3 bases at J, with 11 bases between the two ends. This CDR3 is 15 amino acids long. CDR3 residues: CASSYQRGFGNTIYF. DNA of the CDR3: TGTGCCAGCAGTTACCAGAGGGGGTTTGGAAACACCATATATTTT.

The rearrangement joins TRBV6-5 to TRBJ2-5; a possible D gene is TRBD2 (5 bases). This CDR3 contains 14 residues. Germline V gene sequence: CDR1 MNHEY, CDR2 SVGAGI. The V gene lost 4 bases and the J gene lost 4 bases, with 13 bases spanning the gap. CDR3 coding DNA: TGTGCCAGCAGTTCCCCTCTACGGGGAGAGACCCAGTACTTC. It translates to CASSSPLRGETQYF.

This clone has only a few counts. V is TRBV29-1 and J is TRBJ1-1; no clear D gene. V dropped 5 bases and J dropped 6 bases, with 16 bases sitting between them. The CDR3 has 13 amino acids. Germline-derived CDR1 and CDR2 are SQVTM and ANQGSEA. This chain's CDR3 is CSVKVPLIAEAFF. The CDR3 nucleotides read TGCAGCGTTAAGGTCCCGTTAATTGCTGAAGCTTTCTTT.

The chain uses TRBV11-2 and TRBJ2-1; D unclear. This CDR3 is built from 13 residues. Per the germline V gene, CDR1 is SGHAT and CDR2 is FQNNGV. V dropped 5 bases and J dropped 5 bases, with 10 bases sitting between them. Written as DNA, the CDR3 is TGTGCCAGCAGCGTAATCCGGGACAATGAGCAGTTCTTC. Its translation: CASSVIRDNEQFF.

The chain's CDR3 is CATSRERMGNEQFF. The CDR3 DNA reads as TGTGCCACCAGCAGAGAACGGATGGGCAATGAGCAGTTCTTC. This rearrangement joins TRBV15 to TRBJ2-1; D gene ambiguous. V dropped 0 bases and J dropped 6 bases, with 9 bases sitting between them. Germline CDR1 reads LNHNV; CDR2 reads YYDKDF (reference sequence). The CDR3 runs 14 residues. The whole variable domain, remainder taken from reference TRBV15 and TRBJ2-1, is DAMVIQNPRYQVTQFGKPVTLSCSQTLNHNVMYWYQQKSSQAPKLLFHYYDKDFNNEADTPDNFQSRRPNTSFCFLDIRSPGLGDTAMYLCATSRERMGNEQFFGPGTRLTVL.

This chain links TRBV4-1 with TRBJ2-3; TRBD1 agrees at 9 bases. V was pared by 1 base and J by 5 bases, with 7 bases of the junction left unmatched. Germline CDR1 and CDR2: MGHRA and YSYEKL. This CDR3 region has 16 residues. The CDR3 region is CASSQGLGQGGDTQYF. DNA of the CDR3: TGCGCCAGCAGCCAAGGTCTGGGACAGGGTGGAGATACGCAGTATTTT.

V and J are TRBV5-4 and TRBJ1-2, with D maybe TRBD1 (6 bases). The CDR3 runs to 13 residues. Looked up from germline, CDR1 is SGHNT and CDR2 is YYREEE (reference sequence). Trimming left V 1 base short and J 6 bases short, with 10 bases between. CDR3: CASSLLPGDGYTF. The CDR3 DNA follows: TGTGCCAGCAGCTTGTTGCCAGGGGATGGCTACACCTTC. Together with reference TRBV5-4 and TRBJ1-2, the CDR3 gives the full variable domain: ETGVTQSPTHLIKTRGQQVTLRCSSQSGHNTVSWYQQALGQGPQFIFQYYREEENGRGNFPPRFSGLQFPNYSSELNVNALELDDSALYLCASSLLPGDGYTFGSGTRLTVV.

This clone was recorded a few times. V usage is TRBV20-1 and J usage is TRBJ1-2; no clear D gene. V lost 3 bases and J lost 4, with 6 bases in between. The CDR3 is 11 residues long. Germline-derived CDR1 and CDR2 are DFQATT and SNEGSKA (reference sequence). CDR3 nucleotides: TGCAGTGCTAGTCCGAGCTATGGCTACACCTTC. This encodes CSASPSYGYTF.

The rearrangement joins TRBV6-5 to TRBJ2-2; the D gene is possibly TRBD2 (6 bases). The CDR3 loop spans 16 amino acids. Trimming took off 0 bases at V and 1 base at J, with 9 bases between the two ends. CDR1 MNHEY and CDR2 SVGAGI come from the germline V gene. The CDR3: CASSYSAGRNTGELFF. CDR3 nucleotide sequence: TGTGCCAGCAGTTACTCTGCGGGACGGAACACCGGGGAGCTGTTTTTT.

A word on this clone: Since a much larger clone is just one base distant, this may be a read error. The J gene is TRBJ1-5, the V gene TRBV12-3 or TRBV12-4; weak D call: TRBD1 (6 bases). Between the trimmed V and J ends, which lost 5 bases and 2 bases, there was a span of 7 bases. The CDR3 contains 13 residues. In DNA form, the CDR3 reads TGTGCCAGCAGTGCAGGGGGCAATCAGCCCCAGCATTTT. Translated, it gives CASSAGGNQPQHF.

The chain joins TRBV19 to TRBJ2-3; 8 bases align to TRBD1. Germline trimming cut 7 bases from V and 1 base from J; bases unmatched to any gene: 4. Germline lookup yields CDR1 LNHDA and CDR2 SQIVND (reference sequence). CDR3 size: 14 residues. As DNA, the CDR3 is TGTGCCAGTACAGGGGGCATCGGCACAGATACGCAGTATTTT. Amino acid sequence: CASTGGIGTDTQYF.

This rearrangement joins TRBV24-1 to TRBJ2-7, with 9 bases identical to TRBD1. Germline assignment: CDR1 KGHDR and CDR2 SFDVKD. The CDR3 is 16 residues long. Unmatched junction bases numbered 11, after V lost 3 bases and J lost 6 bases. CDR3 protein: CATSDPKQGALSEQYF. The CDR3 nucleotides are TGTGCCACCAGTGATCCGAAACAGGGGGCGCTTTCCGAGCAGTACTTC.

The chain uses TRBV18 and TRBJ1-4; D ambiguous. The CDR3 contains 12 residues. Trimming cost V 3 bases and J 4 bases, with 3 bases left between them. CDR1 is KGHSH, CDR2 LQKENI, per germline. CDR3 loop: CASSPFNEKLFF. Here the CDR3 DNA reads TGTGCCAGCTCACCCTTTAATGAAAAACTGTTTTTT. Variable domain in full (rest from reference TRBV18 and TRBJ1-4): NAGVMQNPRHLVRRRGQEARLRCSPMKGHSHVYWYRQLPEEGLKFMVYLQKENIIDESGMPKERFSAEFPKEGPSILRIQQVVRGDSAAYFCASSPFNEKLFFGSGTQLSVL.